This T cell receptor beta chain was sequenced in a study of shared clonotypes between healthy human individuals. Notes on the study in general: Rarefaction curves obtained for sorted subsets showed sequencing incomplete despite large depth. Clonotypes shared by all four donors outscored non-shared clonotypes in generation probability.

This clone occurred once. As yet, its antigen is unknown. Original processing methods: There were no quality scores in the junction-only immunoSEQ sequences, so filtering differed. The protocol was immunoSEQ multiplex PCR, while the TCRdb copy is restricted to in-frame clones and leaves out a portion. V and J calls and clone size are copied from that table; D and trimming were computed from the DNA. The table records just over 2,000,000 clones, 90% to 95% of them present only once. Looked up from germline, CDR1 is SGHNT and CDR2 is YYREEE (reference sequence). CDR3 length equals 14 residues. Trimming at V came to 0 bases and at J to 4 bases, leaving 0 bases not matched to a gene.

The sample consisted of naive CD4+ T cells sorted from blood. The subset here: CD45RA+ positively selected. The chain couples TRBV5-4 to TRBJ1-4; 7 bases are a match to TRBD1. The source of this sequence is a man between 18 and 29 years old in good health. This CDR3 reads CASSLAGGNEKLFF. The CDR3 DNA follows: TGTGCCAGCAGCTTGGCAGGGGGTAATGAAAAACTGTTTTTT.